This T cell receptor beta chain appears in the sequencing data of a study of T cells in Graves' hyperthyroidism and ophthalmopathy. Amplification of TCR beta CDR3 regions was performed using RNA transcripts as template. Researchers ran a first-round RT-PCR on the TCR CDR3 using the HTBI primer set. TCRdb re-derived calls from the multiplex PCR reads in MiXCR, one entry per CDR3 protein. The sample holds about 740,000 distinct CDR3 sequences, around 15% seen once. General study points: Progression to ophthalmopathy was predicted a median of about 6.6 months early.

Notes on this clonotype: Its specificity is unknown.

V lost 0 bases to trimming and J lost 5 bases, with 11 bases between them. Looked up from germline, CDR1 is MNHNS and CDR2 is SASEGT. CDR3 length equals 14 residues. Graves' hyperthyroidism was deemed stable absent ophthalmopathy progression within 18 months. Uncontrolled infection, other autoimmune disease, pregnancy or lactation led to exclusion. The chain combines TRBV6-1 with TRBJ2-7; D gene ambiguous. Specimen: blood. This receptor was obtained from a woman aged 18-29 years with Graves' hyperthyroidism. CDR3 protein: CASSEARLINEQYF. CDR3 DNA: TGTGCCAGCAGTGAAGCCCGACTCATTAACGAGCAGTACTTC.